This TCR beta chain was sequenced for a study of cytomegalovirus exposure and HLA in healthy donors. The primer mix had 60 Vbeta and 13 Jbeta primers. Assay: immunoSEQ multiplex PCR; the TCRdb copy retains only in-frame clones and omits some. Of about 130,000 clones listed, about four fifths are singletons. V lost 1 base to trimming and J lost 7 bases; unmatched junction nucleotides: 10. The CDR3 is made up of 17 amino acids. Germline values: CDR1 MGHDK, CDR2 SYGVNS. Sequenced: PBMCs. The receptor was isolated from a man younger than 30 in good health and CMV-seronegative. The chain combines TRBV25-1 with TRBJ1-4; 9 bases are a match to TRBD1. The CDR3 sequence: CASSESLDRGRREKLFF. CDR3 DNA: TGTGCCAGCAGTGAATCGCTGGACAGGGGTCGGCGTGAAAAACTGTTTTTT.